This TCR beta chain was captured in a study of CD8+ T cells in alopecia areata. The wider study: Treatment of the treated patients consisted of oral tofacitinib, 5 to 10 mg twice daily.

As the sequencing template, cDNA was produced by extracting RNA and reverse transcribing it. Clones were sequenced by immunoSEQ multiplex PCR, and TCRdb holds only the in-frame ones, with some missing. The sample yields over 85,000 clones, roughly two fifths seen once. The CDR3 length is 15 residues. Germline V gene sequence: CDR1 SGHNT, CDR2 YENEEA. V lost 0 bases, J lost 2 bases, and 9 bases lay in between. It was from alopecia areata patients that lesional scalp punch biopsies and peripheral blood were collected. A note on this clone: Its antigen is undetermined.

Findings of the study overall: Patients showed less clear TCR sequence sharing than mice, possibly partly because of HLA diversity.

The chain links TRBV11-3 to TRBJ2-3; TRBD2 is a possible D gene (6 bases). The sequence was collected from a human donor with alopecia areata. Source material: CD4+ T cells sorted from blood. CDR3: CASSLDGTYTDTQYF. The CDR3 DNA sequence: TGTGCCAGCAGCTTAGATGGGACTTACACAGATACGCAGTATTTT.